Detailed here is one T cell receptor (beta chain). The CDR3 totals 14 residues. The V end was cut by 4 bases, the J end by 4 bases, with 9 bases between. Germline V CDR1 and CDR2: KGHDR, SFDVKD. This sample is part of a study of blood T cell repertoires in COVID-19. About the research overall: Spain, Italy and the United States supplied samples that represented acute and convalescent COVID-19. T cells, B-cell-depleted T cells, or PBMCs provided the cDNA or gDNA that served as material.

The protocol was immunoSEQ multiplex PCR, while the TCRdb copy is restricted to in-frame clones and leaves out a portion. The table shows about 400,000 clones, with 88% occurring only once. Cohort placement rested on clinical history that participants reported themselves. This rearrangement joins TRBV24-1 to TRBJ2-2; D gene ambiguous. The clonotype was recovered from a woman in her 30s with acute COVID-19. Sequencing input: PBMCs or T cells enriched from blood (not recorded which). CDR3 DNA: TGTGCCACCAGTGAATCGGTGAGCACCGGGGAGCTGTTTTTT. It codes for CATSESVSTGELFF.